The sequence of this T cell receptor (beta chain) was determined in a study of PD-1 blockade in classical Hodgkin lymphoma. Clones were read by immunoSEQ multiplex PCR, and TCRdb kept only the in-frame ones, dropping some. The sample lists about 150,000 clones; around 84% were seen once. Autologous stem cell transplantation was followed by relapse in every patient, and brentuximab vedotin exposure varied. The sample was peripheral blood mononuclear cells (PBMCs), taken before the second cycle of nivolumab. The receptor was isolated from a human donor with classical Hodgkin lymphoma.

The CDR3 region is CASSADGDRVHEQYF. The CDR3 DNA is TGTGCCAGCAGTGCCGATGGTGACAGGGTCCACGAGCAGTACTTC. The chain links TRBV6-5 to TRBJ2-7; 7 nucleotides line up with TRBD1. Germline V gene data show CDR1 as MNHEY and CDR2 as SVGAGI. Unmatched junction bases numbered 12, after V lost 5 bases and J lost 5 bases. CDR3 size: 15 residues.